This T cell receptor (beta chain) comes out of a study of shared clonotypes between healthy human individuals. The CDR3 is 16 residues long. Trimming cost V 3 bases and J 6 bases, with 21 bases left between them. Germline V CDR1 and CDR2: SGHTA, FQGNSA. Methods used by the authors: Without quality scores, immunoSEQ junctional reads could not be filtered like full-length reads. Measured with immunoSEQ multiplex PCR; TCRdb has only the in-frame clones, and not every one. V and J calls and clone size are given by that table; D and trimming were obtained from the DNA. The profile covers some 900,000 clones, with roughly 72% appearing a single time and over 1.3% taken by the ten largest.

The chain recombines TRBV7-2 with TRBJ2-7; D is perhaps TRBD2 (7 bases). The sample was memory CD4+ T cells sorted from blood. Described subset: CD45RA-negative fraction. This TCR came from a man aged 18 to 35 in good health. The chain's CDR3 is CASSFGGLGGTGEQYF. For the CDR3, the DNA is TGTGCCAGCAGCTTCGGAGGACTAGGGGGAACGGGCGAGCAGTACTTC.